Following are 32 T cell receptor beta chains from one sample sequenced in a study of T cells in Graves' hyperthyroidism and ophthalmopathy. The TCR beta CDR3 regions underwent amplification using RNA transcripts as the source. First-round RT-PCR targeting the TCR CDR3 was performed with the HTBI primer set. TCRdb processed the multiplex PCR reads anew with MiXCR; each CDR3 protein has one entry. The sample has about 52,000 distinct CDR3 sequences; over 40% are singletons. The material sequenced was blood. The receptor set was obtained from a woman in her 50s with Graves' ophthalmopathy.

Here the CDR3 reads CASRVPSEAEHF. The DNA for the CDR3 is TGTGCCAGCAGGGTGCCATCAGAGGCCGAGCATTTT. The chain employs TRBV7-2 and TRBJ1-5; D not certain. V lost 6 bases, J lost 14 bases, and 17 bases lay in between. There are 12 residues in the CDR3. Per germline, CDR1 SGHTA and CDR2 FQGNSA.

The chain couples TRBV2 to TRBJ1-5; tentative D call: TRBD1 (6 bases). This CDR3 is built from 14 residues. Trimming removed 8 bases from V and 2 bases from J, with 13 bases in between. Germline V gene sequence: CDR1 SNHLY, CDR2 FYNNEI. The CDR3, as DNA: TGTGCCAGCGGAGACAGGACGGGCAATCAGCCCCAGCATTTT. Its translation: CASGDRTGNQPQHF.

As for this clonotype: The junction differs from germline at one of its ends, possibly a read error. The genes are TRBV19 and TRBJ2-7; D possibly matches TRBD1 or TRBD2 (5 bases each). CDR1 is LNHDA, CDR2 SQIVND, per germline (reference sequence). The CDR3 consists of 14 residues. The CDR3 DNA follows: TGTGCTAGTAGTAGGGGACGAAATTCCTACGAGCAGTACTTC. Protein sequence: CASSRGRNSYEQYF. The whole variable domain, filled in from reference TRBV19 and TRBJ2-7, reads DGGITQSPKYLFRKEGQNVTLSCEQNLNHDAMYWYRQDPGQGLRLIYYSQIVNDFQKGDIAEGYSVSREKKESFPLTVTSAQKNPTAFYLCASSRGRNSYEQYFGPGTRLTVT.

The CDR3 sequence is CASSRPGTVYNEQFF. CDR3 nucleotides: TGTGCCAGCAGCCGCCCTGGGACAGTTTACAATGAGCAGTTCTTC. This sequence joins TRBV9 and TRBJ2-1, with 7 bases identical to TRBD1. V was pared by 4 bases and J by 4 bases, with 8 bases of the junction left unmatched. From germline, CDR1 is SGDLS and CDR2 YYNGEE. CDR3 length equals 15 residues.

This clonotype was seen more than once but under ten times. The V call is TRBV30, the J call TRBJ2-5, with D unclear. Trimming cost V 0 bases and J 4 bases, with 9 bases left between them. Germline V gives CDR1 GTSNPN, CDR2 SVGIG (reference sequence). The CDR3 covers 13 residues. The chain's CDR3 is CAWSVQRRETQYF. CDR3 sequence (DNA): TGTGCCTGGAGTGTTCAGAGACGAGAGACCCAGTACTTC.

The CDR3 loop reads CASSHGRGSYEQYF. The CDR3 DNA reads TGTGCCAGCAGCCACGGACGGGGGTCCTACGAGCAGTACTTC. The chain recombines TRBV7-8 with TRBJ2-7; D is perhaps TRBD2 (6 bases). The V gene lost 5 bases and the J gene lost 1 base, with 12 bases spanning the gap. The CDR3 is 14 amino acids. Germline V lookup: CDR1 SGHVS, CDR2 FQNEAQ.

With regard to this clonotype: It may be a read error: a sequence one base away is much more abundant. This chain connects TRBV11-2 to TRBJ2-3, with 7 bases identical to TRBD2. Germline V gene lookup returns CDR1 SGHAT and CDR2 FQNNGV. Trimming at V came to 3 bases and at J to 9 bases, leaving 15 bases not matched to a gene. The CDR3 covers 16 residues. Written as DNA, the CDR3 is TGTGCCAGCAGCTTTCCGGGACTAACGGGGTCGAGAACGCAGTATTTT. This translates into CASSFPGLTGSRTQYF.

The V call is TRBV10-1, the J call TRBJ2-7; no reliable D call. CDR3 size: 11 residues. Trimming took 8 bases from V and 2 from J, leaving 7 bases between them. In germline, CDR1 is WNHNN, CDR2 SYGVQD (reference sequence). CDR3 protein: CASGDPYEQYF. DNA for the CDR3: TGCGCCAGCGGCGATCCCTACGAGCAGTACTTC.

This chain links TRBV12-3 or TRBV12-4 with TRBJ1-3; maybe TRBD1 (6 bases). There are 14 residues in the CDR3. V lost 6 bases to trimming and J lost 0 bases, with 9 bases between them. The CDR3 nucleotides are TGTGCCAGCAGAACACAGGGCTCTGGAAACACCATATATTTT. It encodes CASRTQGSGNTIYF.

This clonotype was picked up many times. This rearrangement joins TRBV5-1 to TRBJ2-3; 8 bases line up with TRBD2. From germline, CDR1 is SGHRS and CDR2 YFSETQ. J gave up 5 bases and V 0 bases, and 8 bases lay outside the gene matches. The CDR3 totals 16 residues. CDR3 region: CASSLVQRESGDTQYF. CDR3 bases: TGCGCCAGCAGCTTGGTCCAGCGGGAGAGTGGAGATACGCAGTATTTT.

Details on this clonotype: The junction does not match germline at one end; this may be a read error. The V and J genes are TRBV5-1 and TRBJ1-1; 8 bases agree with TRBD1. This CDR3 spans 16 amino acids. In germline, CDR1 is SGHRS, CDR2 YFSETQ. Here the CDR3 reads CASSLLPGQVNTEAFF. The CDR3 DNA reads as TGCGCCAGCAGCTTGCTTCCGGGACAGGTGAACACGGAAGCTTTCTTT.

This clonotype was seen at least ten times. The genes are TRBV19 and TRBJ2-2, with D perhaps matching TRBD2 (5 bases). The germline V gene encodes CDR1 LNHDA and CDR2 SQIVND (reference sequence). The V and J ends lost 3 bases and 4 bases respectively, with 12 bases between them. CDR3 length: 15 amino acids. The CDR3 nucleotides are TGTGCCAGTAGTATTTTAGGGAGCGGCACCGGGGAGCTGTTTTTT. Encoded protein: CASSILGSGTGELFF.

CDR3 protein: CSVWEGTDTQYF. The CDR3 DNA reads TGCAGCGTATGGGAGGGCACAGATACGCAGTATTTT. The rearrangement uses TRBV29-1 and TRBJ2-3, with TRBD2 as a possible D gene (6 bases). CDR3 length: 12 amino acids. CDR1 is SQVTM, CDR2 ANQGSEA, per germline. V lost 6 bases, J lost 1 base, and 8 bases lay in between.

This clonotype was observed many times. The chain has TRBV5-1 and TRBJ2-5; TRBD2 is a possible D gene (5 bases). This CDR3 is 15 amino acids long. V lost 3 bases and J 3 bases, leaving 15 bases between the germline ends. Germline CDR1 SGHRS, CDR2 YFSETQ. CDR3 coding DNA: TGCGCCAGCAGCTCCCGCGGTGGAGGCGAAGAGACCCAGTACTTC. Protein sequence: CASSSRGGGEETQYF.

This clonotype was seen at least ten times. The J gene is TRBJ2-7, the V gene TRBV19; 10 positions match TRBD2. The junction had 3 bases not matched to a gene; V was cut back by 2 bases and J by 2 bases. The CDR3 spans 15 residues. CDR1 is LNHDA and CDR2 is SQIVND in the germline V gene (reference sequence). The CDR3 coding sequence is TGTGCCAGTAGTATATTAGCGGGAGGCGCCTACGAGCAGTACTTC. It specifies CASSILAGGAYEQYF.

There are a few counts of this clonotype. This chain connects TRBV15 to TRBJ2-7; D gene unclear. This CDR3 has 16 amino acids. V lost 4 bases, J lost 4 bases, and 20 bases lay in between. Germline CDR1 and CDR2: LNHNV and YYDKDF (reference sequence). This CDR3 reads CATSTNHHGRGYEQYF. CDR3 coding DNA: TGTGCCACCAGCACAAACCACCATGGGCGCGGTTACGAGCAGTACTTC.

This clonotype was recorded at least ten times. The chain carries TRBV6-6 and TRBJ2-2; D not certain. This CDR3 comprises 16 residues. Germline-derived CDR1 and CDR2 are MNHNY and SVGAGI (reference sequence). V shed 0 bases and J shed 3 bases, with 11 bases lying between them. The DNA for the CDR3 is TGTGCCAGCAGTTACTCTATACAGCCTTACACCGGGGAGCTGTTTTTT. It is translated as CASSYSIQPYTGELFF.

This clonotype has at least ten counts. The J gene is TRBJ2-7, the V gene TRBV6-1; no definite D call. This CDR3 comprises 15 residues. Germline V lookup: CDR1 MNHNS, CDR2 SASEGT. V was cut by 1 base and J by 0 bases, with 10 bases left in between. CDR3 protein: CASSEEVPSSYEQYF. Here the CDR3 DNA reads TGTGCCAGCAGTGAAGAGGTCCCAAGCTCCTACGAGCAGTACTTC.

This clonotype showed up many times. The DNA for the CDR3 is TGTGCCAGCAGCTTAGTGGGGGGGAGGGAGCAGTACTTC. This sequence encodes CASSLVGGREQYF. The V and J genes are TRBV11-2 and TRBJ2-7, with 7 bases fitting TRBD2. The CDR3 is 13 residues long. Trimming took 1 base from V and 7 from J; bases not matched to a gene: 4. CDR1 SGHAT and CDR2 FQNNGV come from the germline V gene.

Concerning this clonotype itself: One junction end does not reproduce the germline sequence, and a read error may be involved. This CDR3 reads CASSDSGGRDEQSF. CDR3 nucleotide sequence: TGTGCCAGCAGTGACAGCGGGGGGAGAGATGAGCAGTCCTTC. The chain links TRBV2 to TRBJ2-1; TRBD2 agrees at 9 bases. CDR1 is SNHLY, CDR2 FYNNEI, per germline. The CDR3 loop spans 14 amino acids.

This clonotype has just a few counts. This chain joins TRBV7-3 and TRBJ2-1; TRBD2 aligns across 16 bases. This CDR3 is 18 amino acids long. Germline CDR1 and CDR2: SGHTA and FQGTGA. The V and J ends lost 6 bases and 5 bases, in that order; junction bases with no gene match: 10. This chain's CDR3 is CASSPGLAGGYTHNEQFF. Here the CDR3 DNA reads TGTGCCAGCAGTCCGGGACTAGCGGGGGGGTACACACACAATGAGCAGTTCTTC.

The chain couples TRBV27 to TRBJ2-1; 12 bases are shared with TRBD2. Losses at the gene ends were 5 bases for V and 0 bases for J; bases not matched to a gene: 5. Per the germline V gene, CDR1 is MNHEY and CDR2 is SMNVEV (reference sequence). The CDR3 extends over 17 amino acids. The CDR3 sequence: CASSKLAGGSSYNEQFF. CDR3 coding DNA: TGTGCCAGCAGTAAACTAGCGGGGGGCTCCTCCTACAATGAGCAGTTCTTC.

J is TRBJ2-7 and V is TRBV10-3; weak D call: TRBD1 (6 bases). There are 13 residues in the CDR3. Deletions cut 10 bases from V and 3 bases from J, with 16 bases between. Germline V gene data show CDR1 as ENHRY and CDR2 as SYGVKD. The CDR3 DNA sequence: TGTGCCACCACCGGGCAGGGGAACTACGAGCAGTACTTC. This encodes CATTGQGNYEQYF.

This clonotype appeared many times. The rearrangement joins TRBV7-3 to TRBJ2-1; 8 bases match TRBD2. Germline CDR1 and CDR2: SGHTA and FQGTGA. J gave up 5 bases and V 5 bases, and 11 bases lay outside the gene matches. This CDR3 spans 16 amino acids. CDR3 sequence (DNA): TGTGCCAGCAGCATCCTGGGGGCGGGAGGCAACAATGAGCAGTTCTTC. Translating it yields CASSILGAGGNNEQFF.

The J gene is TRBJ2-5, the V gene TRBV19; 7 bases match TRBD2. Losses at the gene ends were 5 bases for V and 7 bases for J; bases not matched to a gene: 1. CDR3 length equals 11 residues. The germline CDR1 and CDR2 sequences are LNHDA and SQIVND (reference sequence). The CDR3, as DNA: TGTGCCAGTAGTGGGGGGGGGACCCAGTACTTC. Encoded protein: CASSGGGTQYF.

For this clonotype: Because it lacks the conserved phenylalanine or tryptophan at the end, this CDR3 is likely a read error. The DNA is omitted, as the CDR3 cannot be located on it reliably, and the CDR3 follows TCRdb's listing. The genes are TRBV5-1 and TRBJ1-3; TRBD1 reflects the table's D call only, with no check against the DNA. Germline V CDR1 and CDR2: SGHRS, YFSETQ. From its first to its last residue, the CDR3 has 16 amino acids. CDR3 residues: CASSLDQGYSGNTIYA.

This clonotype appeared many times. V usage is TRBV12-3 or TRBV12-4 and J usage is TRBJ2-2; 10 bases are a match to TRBD2. J gave up 4 bases and V 6 bases, and 5 bases lay outside the gene matches. The CDR3 spans 15 residues. DNA of the CDR3: TGTGCCAGCAGAAATAGCGGGGGGCCCACCGGGGAGCTGTTTTTT. It translates to CASRNSGGPTGELFF.

With regard to this clonotype: An end of the junction differs from the germline gene, which may be a read error. The chain is built from TRBV19 and TRBJ2-3; no clear D. This CDR3 comprises 13 residues. Germline-derived CDR1 and CDR2 are LNHDA and SQIVND (reference sequence). DNA for the CDR3: TGTGCTAGTAATTGGGTGGGAACAGATACGCAGTGTTTT. It codes for CASNWVGTDTQCF.

This clonotype was recorded once. V gene TRBV20-1 combines with J gene TRBJ1-4, with D maybe TRBD1 (6 bases). V lost 4 bases and J 0 bases, leaving 12 bases between the germline ends. The CDR3 is 15 amino acids. Germline CDR1 reads DFQATT; CDR2 reads SNEGSKA (reference sequence). The CDR3 nucleotides are TGCAGTGCTAAACAGGGTTGGGCAACTAATGAAAAACTGTTTTTT. Amino acids: CSAKQGWATNEKLFF.

This clonotype occurred many times. This sequence joins TRBV7-3 and TRBJ2-3; 9 positions match TRBD2. The CDR3 runs 14 residues. Germline CDR1 SGHTA, CDR2 FQGTGA. V trimming: 4 bases; J trimming: 5 bases; junction bases outside the gene matches: 4. In DNA form, the CDR3 reads TGTGCCAGCAGCTCGGGACTAGCTCGAGATACGCAGTATTTT. Its translation: CASSSGLARDTQYF.

As for this clonotype: The germline gene is not matched at one end of the junction; a read error may be the cause. The rearrangement uses TRBV20-1 and TRBJ2-1; 10 bases are shared with TRBD2. The CDR3 has 15 amino acids. Germline CDR1 is DFQATT and CDR2 is SNEGSKA (reference sequence). The CDR3 DNA follows: TGCAGTGCCGCTAGCGGGGGAAGGTCCTGCAATGAGCGGTTCTTC. Translated, it gives CSAASGGRSCNERFF.

The genes are TRBV7-3 and TRBJ1-5, with 7 nucleotides matching TRBD1. Per germline, CDR1 SGHTA and CDR2 FQGTGA. This CDR3 contains 13 residues. V shed 4 bases and J 10 bases; nucleotides not matched to a gene: 7. In DNA, the CDR3 is TGTGCCAGCAGCTCGACAGGGCATTCACCCCAGCATTTT. Protein: CASSSTGHSPQHF.